The text below deals with one T cell receptor (beta chain). The record originates from a study of cytomegalovirus exposure and HLA in healthy donors. In the PCR, 60 Vbeta and 13 Jbeta primers were used. Libraries were prepared by immunoSEQ multiplex PCR; TCRdb keeps only in-frame clonotypes and omits some of them. The sample shows under 150,000 clones, roughly four fifths of them seen only once. V was trimmed by 6 bases and J by 0 bases, leaving 14 bases between them. Germline V CDR1 and CDR2: MDHEN, SYDVKM. The CDR3 has 15 amino acids. The TCR originated in a woman in her fifties or sixties in good health and CMV-seropositive. The chain combines TRBV28 with TRBJ2-5, with D uncertain. Sequenced sample: PBMCs. The CDR3 is CASSSPHGYQETQYF. The DNA of the CDR3 is TGTGCCAGCAGCTCTCCCCACGGTTACCAAGAGACCCAGTACTTC.